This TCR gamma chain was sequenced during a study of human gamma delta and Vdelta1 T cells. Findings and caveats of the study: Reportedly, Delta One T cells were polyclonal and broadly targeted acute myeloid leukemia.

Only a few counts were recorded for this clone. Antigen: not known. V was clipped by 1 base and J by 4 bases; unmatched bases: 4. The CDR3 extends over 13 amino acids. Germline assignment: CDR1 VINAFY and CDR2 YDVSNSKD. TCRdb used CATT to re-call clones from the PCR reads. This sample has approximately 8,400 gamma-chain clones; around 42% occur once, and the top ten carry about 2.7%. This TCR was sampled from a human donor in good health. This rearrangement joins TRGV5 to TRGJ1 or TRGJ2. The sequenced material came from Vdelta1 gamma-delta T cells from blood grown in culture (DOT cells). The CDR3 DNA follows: TGTGCCACCTGGGACAGCCCATATTATAAGAAACTCTTT. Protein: CATWDSPYYKKLF.